Included here is one T cell receptor beta chain sequence, with context. No antigen is known for it. This sample was included in a study of regulatory T cells in long-lasting Graves disease. As to time point: newly diagnosed GD, antithyroid drugs for less than 3 months. RNA extracted from PBMCs served as the sequencing template. General study results and limits: Thyroid tissue was not sampled; only peripheral blood was.

CDR3 regions were amplified by Arm-PCR using iRepertoire HTBI primers to build TCR beta libraries. TCRdb passed the multiplex PCR reads through MiXCR, listing each CDR3 protein once. The sample has just over 600,000 distinct CDR3 sequences; roughly 15% are singletons. These data were also filed under a second study, of T cells in Graves' hyperthyroidism and ophthalmopathy. In that study: Any patient presenting with uncontrolled infection, other autoimmune disease, pregnancy or lactation was left out.

The TCR sequence derives from a woman younger than 45 with Graves disease. Sample: peripheral blood mononuclear cells (PBMCs), taken at new diagnosis, from a patient treated with antithyroid drugs.

The CDR3 DNA follows: TGTGCCAGCAGTTACTGGACAGTTCTCCTCTCCTACGAGCAGTACTTC. It yields the protein CASSYWTVLLSYEQYF. The chain joins TRBV6-2 or TRBV6-3 to TRBJ2-7, with D perhaps TRBD1 (6 bases). Germline-derived CDR1 and CDR2 are MNHEY and SVGEGT. The length of the CDR3 is 16 residues. Trimming shortened V by 1 base and J by 0 bases, and 13 bases separated the two germline ends.